This T cell receptor (beta chain) was documented in a study of shared clonotypes between healthy human individuals. Tens of thousands of T cell genomes, or around 200 ng DNA, went into the sorted-subset replicate PCRs. As processed by the authors: ImmunoSEQ junction-only sequences lacked quality scores, so their filtering differed. TCRdb's copy holds only in-frame clones and misses some; the assay was immunoSEQ multiplex PCR. D and trimming come from the DNA, and the V and J calls and clone size come from that table. The data contain 650,000 to 750,000 clones, more than 70% of them singletons. This CDR3 has 17 amino acids. Germline V gene sequence: CDR1 SGHDN, CDR2 FVKESK. The ends were cut back, 0 bases at V and 4 bases at J, with 16 bases in the middle.

The TCR comes from a woman in her 30s in good health. V and J are TRBV14 and TRBJ1-5, with D possibly being TRBD1 (5 bases). The sequenced sample was memory CD4+ T cells sorted from blood. The subset is: CD45RA-negative fraction. The CDR3 nucleotides read TGTGCCAGCAGCCAAGATAGAGACTTCTGGGGGAATCAGCCCCAGCATTTT. Amino acids: CASSQDRDFWGNQPQHF. The complete variable domain, with remaining parts taken from reference TRBV14 and TRBJ1-5, reads EAGVTQFPSHSVIEKGQTVTLRCDPISGHDNLYWYRRVMGKEIKFLLHFVKESKQDESGMPNNRFLAERTGGTYSTLKVQPAELEDSGVYFCASSQDRDFWGNQPQHFGDGTRLSIL.